The 25 T cell receptor beta chains reported below all come from one sample, sequenced in a study. One entry per CDR3 protein results from TCRdb running MiXCR on the RT-PCR reads. This table has about 680,000 distinct CDR3 sequences, approximately 15% appearing once. Sequences were obtained from memory CD4+ T cells from blood. The receptors come from a female donor in good health, serving as a healthy control.

This chain uses TRBV15 with TRBJ2-5, with 7 bases matching TRBD2. Germline-derived CDR1 and CDR2 are LNHNV and YYDKDF (reference sequence). The CDR3 has 11 residues. V gave up 3 bases and J gave up 10 bases; unmatched junction bases: 2. The CDR3 DNA follows: TGTGCCACCAGCAGGGGGGGGGACCAGTACTTC. It is translated as CATSRGGDQYF.

In regard to this clonotype: One end of the junction varies from germline; a read error may be responsible. V is TRBV5-1 and J is TRBJ1-4; D gene uncertain. The length of the CDR3 is 14 residues. Germline V gives CDR1 SGHRS, CDR2 YFSETQ. CDR3 DNA sequence: TGCGCCAGCAGCCTGTTCGGGGTTAATAAAAAACTGTTTTTT. This encodes CASSLFGVNKKLFF.

This clonotype was seen just once. The chain employs TRBV7-2 and TRBJ1-6; D possibly corresponds to TRBD1 (6 bases). Germline V gene sequence: CDR1 SGHTA, CDR2 FQGNSA. The ends were cut back, 3 bases at V and 5 bases at J, with 14 bases in the middle. The CDR3 has 16 residues. Here the CDR3 reads CASSLQGLGDNSPLHF. DNA of the CDR3: TGTGCCAGCAGCTTGCAGGGGCTGGGGGATAATTCACCCCTCCACTTT.

Written as DNA, the CDR3 is TGCAGTGCTAGTAAACTCCCGAACACCGGGGAGCTGTTTTTT. It encodes CSASKLPNTGELFF. V is TRBV20-1 and J is TRBJ2-2; no firm D call. Per germline, CDR1 DFQATT and CDR2 SNEGSKA (reference sequence). This CDR3 has 14 residues. V dropped 3 bases and J dropped 0 bases, with 8 bases sitting between them.

The J gene is TRBJ1-2, the V gene TRBV12-3 or TRBV12-4, with 9 nucleotides matching TRBD1. V lost 6 bases and J lost 8; bases outside the gene matches: 10. The CDR3 length is 14 residues. This CDR3 is CASSQGQGEDGYTF. CDR3 DNA: TGTGCCAGCAGCCAGGGACAGGGAGAAGACGGCTACACCTTC.

In this sample, this clonotype turned up many times. CDR3 sequence: CASGLGRMNSPLHF. The DNA of the CDR3 is TGTGCCAGCGGGCTCGGACGGATGAATTCACCCCTCCACTTT. This chain connects TRBV4-2 to TRBJ1-6; D is undetermined. The V end was cut by 8 bases, the J end by 7 bases, with 15 bases between. The germline V gene encodes CDR1 LGHNA and CDR2 YNFKEQ. The CDR3 spans 14 residues.

This clonotype was counted many times. The chain uses TRBV10-3 and TRBJ1-1; 7 positions agree with TRBD1. V dropped 4 bases and J dropped 5; count of bases not matched to a gene: 4. The CDR3 contains 13 residues. Germline CDR1 reads ENHRY; CDR2 reads SYGVKD. The CDR3 is CAISGQTGTEAFF. CDR3 nucleotide sequence: TGTGCCATCAGTGGGCAGACAGGGACTGAAGCTTTCTTT.

In its sample, this clonotype was seen a few times. The V call is TRBV6-5, the J call TRBJ2-3; D is unclear. CDR3 length: 12 residues. Per germline, CDR1 MNHEY and CDR2 SVGAGI. V shed 7 bases and J shed 5 bases, with 10 bases lying between them. The CDR3 coding sequence is TGTGCCAGCACCGCCCCTGGAGATACGCAGTATTTT. It yields the protein CASTAPGDTQYF.

This clonotype was seen a handful of times. The rearrangement uses TRBV27 and TRBJ2-7; weak D call: TRBD1 (6 bases). With 6 bases removed from V and 3 bases from J, the gap between germline ends came to 12 bases. In germline, CDR1 is MNHEY, CDR2 SMNVEV (reference sequence). CDR3 length equals 13 residues. CDR3 sequence: CASSLDSNYEQYF. The CDR3 DNA follows: TGTGCCAGCAGCCTGGACAGCAACTACGAGCAGTACTTC.

This rearrangement joins TRBV4-2 to TRBJ1-1; the D gene is possibly TRBD1 (5 bases). The CDR3 is 16 residues long. V gave up 0 bases and J gave up 0 bases, with 11 bases separating them. The germline V gene encodes CDR1 LGHNA and CDR2 YNFKEQ. The CDR3 DNA reads TGTGCCAGCAGCCAAGAGAGTGAAGGGGTGAACACTGAAGCTTTCTTT. This sequence encodes CASSQESEGVNTEAFF.

There are a few counts of this clonotype. This chain links TRBV10-3 with TRBJ1-4; possibly TRBD1 for D (6 bases). Germline loops: CDR1 ENHRY, CDR2 SYGVKD. This CDR3 comprises 13 residues. V was clipped by 8 bases and J by 8 bases, with 15 bases between them. CDR3 region: CAIGKGGNEKLFF. For the CDR3, the DNA is TGTGCCATCGGTAAAGGGGGGAACGAAAAACTGTTTTTT.

The V call is TRBV27, the J call TRBJ1-2; 9 bases line up with TRBD1. The CDR3 totals 13 residues. The V and J ends lost 6 bases and 7 bases, in that order; junction bases with no gene match: 6. Germline assignment: CDR1 MNHEY and CDR2 SMNVEV (reference sequence). In DNA, the CDR3 is TGTGCCAGCAGACAACAGGGGGCGGGTGGCTACACCTTC. This translates into CASRQQGAGGYTF.

This clonotype appeared a few times. V is TRBV4-3 and J is TRBJ1-2; D is possibly TRBD1 (5 bases). The CDR3 covers 16 residues. Trimming removed 0 bases from V and 0 bases from J, with 11 bases in between. Germline CDR1 is LGHNA and CDR2 is YSLEER. The CDR3 reads CASSQDLGATNYGYTF. As DNA, the CDR3 is TGCGCCAGCAGCCAAGATCTAGGGGCGACTAACTATGGCTACACCTTC.

The sample holds a few counts of this clonotype. This chain uses TRBV6-5 with TRBJ1-5, with D possibly being TRBD1 (5 bases). Trimming shortened V by 6 bases and J by 5 bases, and 20 bases separated the two germline ends. The V gene's germline CDR1 is MNHEY and CDR2 SVGAGI. The CDR3 is 16 residues long. This CDR3 reads CASRPRGNARDQPQHF. The CDR3 coding sequence is TGTGCCAGCAGACCCCGGGGGAACGCCAGAGATCAGCCCCAGCATTTT.

This clonotype was seen repeatedly, ten times or more. The DNA of the CDR3 is TGCAGTGCTAGACTCGGGGGGGGGGGCACAGATACGCAGTATTTT. Its protein is CSARLGGGGTDTQYF. The J gene is TRBJ2-3, the V gene TRBV20-1; TRBD2 matches at 8 bases. The CDR3 spans 15 residues. V gave up 2 bases and J gave up 1 base; unmatched junction bases: 5. The V gene's germline CDR1 is DFQATT and CDR2 SNEGSKA (reference sequence).

Points on this clonotype: One base away lies a much larger clone, so this may be a sequencing read error. The J gene is TRBJ2-2, the V gene TRBV24-1; 9 nucleotides match TRBD1. The CDR3 covers 15 residues. The germline V gene has CDR1 KGHDR and CDR2 SFDVKD. CDR3 residues: CASSDNRGLAGELFF. In DNA form, the CDR3 reads TGTGCCTCCAGTGATAACAGGGGGCTAGCCGGGGAGCTGTTTTTT.

This clonotype was picked up many times. The chain carries TRBV7-9 and TRBJ2-7, with D possibly matching TRBD2 (5 bases). There are 11 residues in the CDR3. V was shortened by 8 bases and J by 3 bases, with 8 bases between the two germline ends. Germline V gene lookup returns CDR1 SEHNR and CDR2 FQNEAQ (reference sequence). The CDR3: CASGEGYEQYF. CDR3 coding DNA: TGTGCCAGCGGAGAGGGCTACGAGCAGTACTTC. The full variable domain, its missing parts supplied by reference TRBV7-9 and TRBJ2-7, is DTGVSQNPRHKITKRGQNVTFRCDPISEHNRLYWYRQTLGQGPEFLTYFQNEAQLEKSRLLSDRFSAERPKGSFSTLEIQRTEQGDSAMYLCASGEGYEQYFGPGTRLTVT.

This chain connects TRBV20-1 to TRBJ2-3; D not certain. This CDR3 region has 15 residues. Germline values: CDR1 DFQATT, CDR2 SNEGSKA (reference sequence). V was shortened by 0 bases and J by 2 bases, with 12 bases between the two germline ends. CDR3 DNA: TGCAGTGCTAGAGACGTAGGAGAAATCACAGATACGCAGTATTTT. Amino acid sequence: CSARDVGEITDTQYF.

This clonotype was observed many times. The rearrangement links TRBV6-5 to TRBJ2-3; D is undetermined. Trimming removed 4 bases from V and 8 bases from J, with 10 bases in between. Germline V gene lookup returns CDR1 MNHEY and CDR2 SVGAGI. The CDR3 length is 12 residues. The CDR3 here is CASSSSSGTQYF. The CDR3 DNA is TGTGCCAGCAGTTCCTCCTCGGGTACGCAGTATTTT.

This clonotype was found many times. This chain uses TRBV30 with TRBJ1-3; 7 nucleotides match TRBD1. The germline V gene has CDR1 GTSNPN and CDR2 SVGIG (reference sequence). The length of the CDR3 is 13 residues. V gave up 7 bases and J gave up 4 bases; unmatched junction bases: 7. The CDR3 here is CASGQWGGNTIYF. CDR3 bases: TGTGCCTCGGGACAGTGGGGAGGAAACACCATATATTTT. The full variable domain, with the rest looked up from reference TRBV30 and TRBJ1-3, is SQTIHQWPATLVQPVGSPLSLECTVEGTSNPNLYWYRQAAGRGLQLLFYSVGIGQISSEVPQNLSASRPQDRQFILSSKKLLLSDSGFYLCASGQWGGNTIYFGEGSWLTVV.

The gene calls are TRBV5-1 and TRBJ2-1, with D perhaps TRBD2 (6 bases). This CDR3 spans 15 amino acids. Germline loops: CDR1 SGHRS, CDR2 YFSETQ. Trimming removed 4 bases at V and 13 bases at J, with 24 bases between. CDR3 loop: CASSRTGGEEEKQFF. The CDR3, as DNA: TGCGCCAGCAGCCGGACGGGTGGGGAGGAGGAAAAACAGTTCTTC. Based on the CDR3 plus reference TRBV5-1 and TRBJ2-1, the full variable domain is KAGVTQTPRYLIKTRGQQVTLSCSPISGHRSVSWYQQTPGQGLQFLFEYFSETQRNKGNFPGRFSGRQFSNSRSEMNVSTLELGDSALYLCASSRTGGEEEKQFFGPGTRLTVL.

This clonotype was seen more than once but under ten times. The chain carries TRBV9 and TRBJ1-1; 8 positions match TRBD1. V dropped 0 bases and J dropped 5; count of bases not matched to a gene: 6. The CDR3 is 15 amino acids. Germline V gene lookup returns CDR1 SGDLS and CDR2 YYNGEE. The CDR3 DNA is TGTGCCAGCAGCGTAGGGGGACAGGTCGGGACTGAAGCTTTCTTT. Protein: CASSVGGQVGTEAFF.

Here the CDR3 reads CASSPRSLGTEAFF. As DNA, the CDR3 is TGTGCCAGCAGCCCCCGCTCCTTGGGGACTGAAGCTTTCTTT. The chain links TRBV3-1 to TRBJ1-1; D uncertain. CDR3 size: 14 residues. V was trimmed by 4 bases and J by 5 bases, leaving 14 bases between them. Per germline, CDR1 LGHDT and CDR2 YNNKEL (reference sequence).

The chain is built from TRBV5-1 and TRBJ1-1, with unresolved D. The CDR3 has 14 residues. Germline V gene data show CDR1 as SGHRS and CDR2 as YFSETQ. Trimming stripped 3 bases from V and 5 bases from J, with 14 bases between. CDR3 nucleotide sequence: TGCGCCAGCAGCTCGGGGATGGGGTCTACTGAAGCTTTCTTT. Its protein is CASSSGMGSTEAFF.

This clonotype appeared many times. The V gene is TRBV5-1, the J gene TRBJ1-1; 9 positions agree with TRBD1. Trimming took 2 bases from V and 5 from J; bases not matched to a gene: 4. The CDR3 extends over 14 amino acids. Germline-derived CDR1 and CDR2 are SGHRS and YFSETQ. CDR3 sequence reads: CASSFQTGGTEAFF. CDR3 DNA: TGCGCCAGCAGCTTTCAGACAGGGGGGACTGAAGCTTTCTTT.